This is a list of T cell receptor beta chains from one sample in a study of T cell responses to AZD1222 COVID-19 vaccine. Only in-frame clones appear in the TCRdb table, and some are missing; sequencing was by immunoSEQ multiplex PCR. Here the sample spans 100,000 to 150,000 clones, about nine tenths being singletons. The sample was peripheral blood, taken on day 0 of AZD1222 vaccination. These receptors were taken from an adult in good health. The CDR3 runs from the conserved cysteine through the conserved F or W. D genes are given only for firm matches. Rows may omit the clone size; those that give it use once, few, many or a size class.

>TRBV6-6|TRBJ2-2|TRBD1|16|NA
CASARDRRMNTGELFF
TGTGCCAGCGCTCGGGACAGGCGTATGAACACCGGGGAGCTGTTTTTT
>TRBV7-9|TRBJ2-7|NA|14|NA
CASSLSQLDYEQYF
TGTGCCAGCAGCCTATCACAGCTGGACTACGAGCAGTACTTC
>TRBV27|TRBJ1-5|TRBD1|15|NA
CASSNRGIGNQPQHF
TGTGCCAGCAGCAACAGGGGGATCGGCAATCAGCCCCAGCATTTT
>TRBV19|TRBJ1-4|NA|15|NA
CASSISGTRNEKLFF
TGTGCCAGTAGTATATCTGGCACCCGAAATGAAAAACTGTTTTTT
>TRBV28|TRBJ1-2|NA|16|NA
CASSPLGGQATRGYTF
TGTGCCAGCAGTCCCCTGGGAGGTCAGGCTACGAGGGGCTACACCTTC
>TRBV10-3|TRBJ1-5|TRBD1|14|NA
CATRQGDSNQPQHF
TGTGCCACGCGACAGGGGGATAGCAATCAGCCCCAGCATTTT
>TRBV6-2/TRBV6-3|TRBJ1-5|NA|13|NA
CASSYWQNQPQHF
TGTGCCAGTAGTTATTGGCAGAATCAGCCCCAGCATTTT
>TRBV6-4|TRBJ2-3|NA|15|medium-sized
CASSLWPGATDTQYF
TGTGCCAGCAGTCTTTGGCCGGGGGCCACAGATACGCAGTATTTT
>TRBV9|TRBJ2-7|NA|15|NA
CASSGRDGRIYEQYF
TGTGCCAGCAGCGGACGGGACGGGAGAATCTACGAGCAGTACTTC
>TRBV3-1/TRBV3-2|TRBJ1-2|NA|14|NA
CASSHLQGNYGYTF
TGTGCCAGCAGCCACCTACAGGGTAACTATGGCTACACCTTC
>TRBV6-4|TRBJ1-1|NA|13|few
CASSRTGNTEAFF
TGTGCCAGCAGCCGGACGGGGAACACTGAAGCTTTCTTT
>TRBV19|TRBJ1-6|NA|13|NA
CASSSWGVSPLHF
TGTGCCAGTAGTTCATGGGGGGTATCACCCCTCCACTTT
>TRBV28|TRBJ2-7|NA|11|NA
CASGLIYEQYF
TGTGCCAGCGGACTGATCTACGAGCAGTACTTC
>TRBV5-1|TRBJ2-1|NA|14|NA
CASSLEREYNEQFF
TGCGCCAGCAGCTTGGAGAGGGAGTACAATGAGCAGTTCTTC
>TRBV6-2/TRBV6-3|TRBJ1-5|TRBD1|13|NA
CASSKQGAQPQHF
TGTGCCAGCAGCAAACAGGGGGCTCAGCCCCAGCATTTT
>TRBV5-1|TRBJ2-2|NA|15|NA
CASNYGRGNTGELFF
TGCGCCAGCAACTACGGCAGGGGAAACACCGGGGAGCTGTTTTTT
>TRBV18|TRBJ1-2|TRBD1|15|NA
CASSQDRGWNYGYTF
TGTGCCAGCTCCCAAGACAGGGGGTGGAACTATGGCTACACCTTC
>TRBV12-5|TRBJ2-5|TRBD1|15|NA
CASGPGTDSRETQYF
TGTGCTAGTGGTCCGGGGACAGACTCACGGGAGACCCAGTACTTC
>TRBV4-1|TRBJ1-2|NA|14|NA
CASSQDAVNYGYTF
TGCGCCAGCAGCCAAGATGCCGTTAACTATGGCTACACCTTC
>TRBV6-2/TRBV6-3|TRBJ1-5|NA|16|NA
CASSYVNGVGNQPQHF
TGTGCCAGCAGTTACGTCAATGGGGTAGGCAATCAGCCCCAGCATTTT